This TCR beta chain stems from a study of human T cells and chemical hapten exposure. Documented time point: patch test 1, 2 weeks after DPC sensitization. The treatment denotes: therapeutic diphenylcyclopropenone sensitization with weekly scalp DPC. Germline V gene sequence: CDR1 MGHDK, CDR2 SYGVNS. This CDR3 is built from 12 residues. Trimming took 5 bases from V and 3 from J, leaving 6 bases between them. This clonotype has more than one count but fewer than ten. TCRdb passed the RACE reads through MiXCR, listing each CDR3 protein once. The table shows some 87,000 distinct CDR3 sequences, with 10% occurring only once.

The origin of this receptor is a woman between 45 and 65 years old with alopecia areata. Some clones in this sample may be carry-over from other donors' samples. Sequenced here: whole blood, sampled in connection with sensitization to the hapten diphenylcyclopropenone (DPC). This chain connects TRBV25-1 to TRBJ2-3, with D possibly being TRBD2 (5 bases). CDR3 bases: TGTGCCAGCAGTCGGAGGACAGATACGCAGTATTTT. Amino acids: CASSRRTDTQYF.